This T cell receptor (beta chain) was sequenced in a study of blood T cell repertoires in COVID-19. Study-level background: Whether acute or convalescent, the COVID-19 samples came from the United States, Italy and Spain. T cells, B-cell-depleted T cells, or PBMCs provided the cDNA or gDNA that served as material.

Germline V gene sequence: CDR1 GTSNPN, CDR2 SVGIG (reference sequence). V was shortened by 0 bases and J by 4 bases, with 4 bases between the two germline ends. The CDR3 has 12 residues. Original methodology: Using reference gene primer amplification, nucleated cell counts were estimated. This table comes from immunoSEQ multiplex PCR, and its TCRdb copy is limited to in-frame clones, with some not included. V, J and clone size are those of that table, while D and trimming were read from the DNA. The sample carries a few hundred thousand clones, nearly 90% recorded once. The chain joins TRBV30 to TRBJ1-3; D is ambiguous. The TCR originated in a woman between 35 and 50 years old who had recovered from COVID-19. What was sequenced was peripheral blood. CDR3 sequence: CAWSVQGNTIYF. The CDR3 bases are TGTGCCTGGAGTGTACAGGGAAACACCATATATTTT.